Below are 30 T cell receptor beta chains sequenced from a single sample in a study of shared T cell receptors in the human thymus. Libraries were prepared by immunoSEQ multiplex PCR; TCRdb keeps only in-frame clonotypes and omits some of them. The sample has approximately 400,000 clones, 95% seen once. The sequenced sample consisted of thymocytes. The receptors originated from a human donor.

As regards this clone: One junction end disagrees with the germline gene, perhaps due to a read error. The V and J genes are TRBV28 and TRBJ1-2; D not certain. CDR1 MDHEN and CDR2 SYDVKM come from the germline V gene. The CDR3 runs to 12 residues. The CDR3 sequence is CASSLRQSHFYF. The CDR3 region has the DNA TGTGCCAGCAGTCTCCGTCAAAGCCACTTTTACTTC.

The CDR3 bases are TGTGCCAGCAGCCGTCGATCTAGCGGGAGCCCCTCCTACGAGCAGTACTTC. This translates into CASSRRSSGSPSYEQYF. V usage is TRBV5-4 and J usage is TRBJ2-7; 10 positions match TRBD2. The CDR3 covers 17 residues. The trim removed 4 bases at V and 0 bases at J, leaving 10 bases unmatched. The germline V gene has CDR1 SGHNT and CDR2 YYREEE (reference sequence).

The V and J genes are TRBV7-9 and TRBJ1-2; D is possibly TRBD1 (6 bases). The CDR3 sequence is 13 residues long. V lost 6 bases and J lost 0, with 8 bases in between. The germline CDR1 and CDR2 sequences are SEHNR and FQNEAQ (reference sequence). The CDR3 reads CASSWTANYGYTF. The CDR3 coding sequence is TGTGCCAGCAGTTGGACAGCTAACTATGGCTACACCTTC.

This clone was observed a single time. The rearrangement joins TRBV27 to TRBJ1-1, with D hard to call. This CDR3 region has 13 residues. V lost 7 bases and J lost 4, with 13 bases in between. Germline CDR1 MNHEY, CDR2 SMNVEV (reference sequence). The CDR3, as DNA: TGTGCCAGCAAGGTGGGCGAGGGCACTGAAGCTTTCTTT. It yields the protein CASKVGEGTEAFF.

The genes are TRBV19 and TRBJ1-5; D is unclear. Germline V gene sequence: CDR1 LNHDA, CDR2 SQIVND (reference sequence). Trimming removed 3 bases at V and 1 base at J, with 16 bases between. CDR3 size: 17 residues. Written as DNA, the CDR3 is TGTGCCAGTAGTATCCCCCTTCGCCGGGTAAGCAATCAGCCCCAGCATTTT. Encoded protein: CASSIPLRRVSNQPQHF.

The gene calls are TRBV28 and TRBJ2-7, with 14 bases that match TRBD2. J gave up 7 bases and V 9 bases, and 8 bases lay outside the gene matches. The CDR3 loop spans 14 amino acids. Germline V gives CDR1 MDHEN, CDR2 SYDVKM. CDR3 region: CASRLAGGVGEQYF. The CDR3 coding sequence is TGTGCCAGTCGACTAGCGGGAGGGGTTGGGGAGCAGTACTTC.

This clone has a single count. The V and J genes are TRBV7-9 and TRBJ2-1; D is possibly TRBD2 (5 bases). V lost 5 bases and J 6 bases, leaving 8 bases between the germline ends. CDR3 length equals 12 residues. The germline V gene encodes CDR1 SEHNR and CDR2 FQNEAQ (reference sequence). CDR3 coding DNA: TGTGCCAGCAGCCGACGGGGCAATGAGCAGTTCTTC. It translates to CASSRRGNEQFF.

The sample holds one count of this clone. The chain carries TRBV27 and TRBJ2-7; 8 nucleotides match TRBD2. Germline V gene data show CDR1 as MNHEY and CDR2 as SMNVEV (reference sequence). Losses at the gene ends were 3 bases for V and 0 bases for J; bases not matched to a gene: 7. The CDR3 has 16 residues. The CDR3 reads CASSFSGGRNSYEQYF. The DNA for the CDR3 is TGTGCCAGCAGTTTTTCTGGCGGGAGGAACTCCTACGAGCAGTACTTC.

This clone was seen more than once but under ten times. The V call is TRBV27, the J call TRBJ2-2; 9 bases agree with TRBD2. The V gene end was trimmed by 7 bases and the J gene end by 3 bases; junction bases not matched to a gene: 3. The CDR3 totals 14 residues. Germline V lookup: CDR1 MNHEY, CDR2 SMNVEV (reference sequence). CDR3 residues: CASTLAGDTGELFF. The CDR3 nucleotides read TGTGCCAGCACGTTAGCGGGAGACACCGGGGAGCTGTTTTTT.

The V and J genes are TRBV28 and TRBJ1-1; the D is unclear. CDR1 MDHEN and CDR2 SYDVKM come from the germline V gene. The V end was cut by 7 bases, the J end by 3 bases, with 21 bases between. There are 16 residues in the CDR3. The CDR3 loop is CASTPTCVRRDTEAFF. The CDR3 bases are TGTGCCAGCACTCCCACGTGCGTTAGGAGGGACACTGAAGCTTTCTTT.

The chain has TRBV6-6 and TRBJ1-5; D call uncertain. V was pared by 2 bases and J by 6 bases, with 11 bases between. The CDR3 covers 14 residues. The V gene's germline CDR1 is MNHNY and CDR2 SVGAGI (reference sequence). Here the CDR3 reads CASSYGRRAQPQHF. CDR3 bases: TGTGCCAGCAGTTACGGACGACGGGCTCAGCCCCAGCATTTT.

The rearrangement uses TRBV18 and TRBJ2-1; either TRBD1 or TRBD2 may supply D (5 bases each). Trimming took 0 bases from V and 7 from J, leaving 10 bases between them. The CDR3 length is 14 residues. Germline-derived CDR1 and CDR2 are KGHSH and LQKENI. In DNA, the CDR3 is TGTGCCAGCTCACCACCGCTCGGGGCGAATGAGCAGTTCTTC. Amino acids: CASSPPLGANEQFF.

Note on this clone: In the same sample, other DNA sequences code for this CDR3. The rearrangement uses TRBV28 and TRBJ1-5, with D possibly TRBD1 on 5 matching bases. This CDR3 comprises 13 residues. V was clipped by 6 bases and J by 7 bases, with 13 bases between them. The V gene's germline CDR1 is MDHEN and CDR2 SYDVKM. CDR3 residues: CASSLPGGQPQHF. The CDR3 DNA reads as TGTGCCAGCAGCCTCCCCGGGGGGCAGCCCCAGCATTTT.

The chain has TRBV14 and TRBJ1-5; 7 bases line up with TRBD1. The CDR3 is 17 amino acids. Germline V lookup: CDR1 SGHDN, CDR2 FVKESK. V shed 4 bases, J shed 3 bases, and the junction held 12 bases outside the gene matches. CDR3 nucleotides: TGTGCCAGCAGCCCCCGGACAGGAATGATTTACAATCAGCCCCAGCATTTT. It codes for CASSPRTGMIYNQPQHF. The full variable domain, its missing parts supplied by reference TRBV14 and TRBJ1-5, is EAGVTQFPSHSVIEKGQTVTLRCDPISGHDNLYWYRRVMGKEIKFLLHFVKESKQDESGMPNNRFLAERTGGTYSTLKVQPAELEDSGVYFCASSPRTGMIYNQPQHFGDGTRLSIL.

The gene calls are TRBV15 and TRBJ1-1; D unclear. From germline, CDR1 is LNHNV and CDR2 YYDKDF (reference sequence). V was shortened by 5 bases and J by 2 bases, with 12 bases between the two germline ends. The CDR3 sequence is 14 residues long. This chain's CDR3 is CATSSKCGNTEAFF. The CDR3 nucleotides read TGTGCCACCAGCTCCAAGTGTGGCAACACTGAAGCTTTCTTT.

This rearrangement joins TRBV7-9 to TRBJ2-3; 11 bases fit TRBD2. The V segment lost 5 bases and the J segment 4 bases; nucleotides outside the gene matches: 8. The CDR3 consists of 16 residues. CDR1 is SEHNR and CDR2 is FQNEAQ in the germline V gene (reference sequence). The CDR3 here is CASSRTSGYWPDTQYF. CDR3 in DNA: TGTGCCAGCAGCAGGACTAGCGGGTATTGGCCAGATACGCAGTATTTT. Variable domain in full (rest from reference TRBV7-9 and TRBJ2-3): DTGVSQNPRHKITKRGQNVTFRCDPISEHNRLYWYRQTLGQGPEFLTYFQNEAQLEKSRLLSDRFSAERPKGSFSTLEIQRTEQGDSAMYLCASSRTSGYWPDTQYFGPGTRLTVL.

This rearrangement joins TRBV28 to TRBJ2-2; D ambiguous. Trimming removed 5 bases at V and 3 bases at J, with 13 bases between. Germline CDR1 reads MDHEN; CDR2 reads SYDVKM. The CDR3 spans 15 residues. The CDR3 bases are TGTGCCAGCAGTCCGCCCGCTACTCACACCGGGGAGCTGTTTTTT. This sequence encodes CASSPPATHTGELFF.

J is TRBJ1-3 and V is TRBV7-3; no definite D call. Trimming shortened V by 1 base and J by 0 bases, and 10 bases separated the two germline ends. Germline assignment: CDR1 SGHTA and CDR2 FQGTGA. This CDR3 has 16 amino acids. The CDR3 region is CASSLRGRYSGNTIYF. The CDR3 DNA is TGTGCCAGCAGCTTAAGAGGACGGTACTCTGGAAACACCATATATTTT. Using reference TRBV7-3 and TRBJ1-3 for the parts outside the CDR3, the full variable domain is GAGVSQTPSNKVTEKGKYVELRCDPISGHTALYWYRQSLGQGPEFLIYFQGTGAADDSGLPNDRFFAVRPEGSVSTLKIQRTERGDSAVYLCASSLRGRYSGNTIYFGEGSWLTVV.

This rearrangement joins TRBV15 to TRBJ2-2, with D possibly matching TRBD1 (5 bases). This CDR3 spans 15 amino acids. Germline V lookup: CDR1 LNHNV, CDR2 YYDKDF (reference sequence). Trimming removed 11 bases at V and 0 bases at J, with 16 bases between. CDR3 DNA: TGTGCCGCCTCCCCGGCAGGGACGAACACCGGGGAGCTGTTTTTT. Its translation: CAASPAGTNTGELFF.

This chain links TRBV7-9 with TRBJ2-7; possibly TRBD2 for D (6 bases). The CDR3 consists of 15 residues. V was pared by 5 bases and J by 4 bases, with 18 bases between. Germline loops: CDR1 SEHNR, CDR2 FQNEAQ (reference sequence). The CDR3 DNA reads TGTGCCAGCAGCCCCTACCGGAGGGATCGGTACGAGCAGTACTTC. Protein product: CASSPYRRDRYEQYF.

This sequence joins TRBV19 and TRBJ2-1; a weak D match, TRBD1 (6 bases). The ends were cut back, 3 bases at V and 8 bases at J, with 23 bases in the middle. The CDR3 loop spans 17 amino acids. The V gene's germline CDR1 is LNHDA and CDR2 SQIVND (reference sequence). CDR3: CASSMGAGNTIDDEQFF. The CDR3 nucleotides are TGTGCCAGTAGTATGGGGGCAGGAAATACAATCGATGATGAGCAGTTCTTC.

The chain links TRBV6-5 to TRBJ2-1; TRBD1 matches at 7 bases. Trimming took 0 bases from V and 5 from J; bases not matched to a gene: 4. This CDR3 has 15 amino acids. CDR1 and CDR2 from the germline V gene are MNHEY and SVGAGI. The chain's CDR3 is CASSYSGQGDNEQFF. Written as DNA, the CDR3 is TGTGCCAGCAGTTACTCCGGGCAGGGGGACAATGAGCAGTTCTTC.

The chain joins TRBV14 to TRBJ2-1; 8 bases agree with TRBD1. The CDR3 runs to 15 residues. V shed 4 bases, J shed 3 bases, and the junction held 5 bases outside the gene matches. Germline-derived CDR1 and CDR2 are SGHDN and FVKESK. The CDR3 DNA follows: TGTGCCAGCAGCCTAGAGGACAGGGTCTACAATGAGCAGTTCTTC. It specifies CASSLEDRVYNEQFF.

The V and J genes are TRBV5-4 and TRBJ2-5, with TRBD1 identical over 11 bases. With 1 base clipped from V and 5 bases from J, the junction kept 13 bases outside the gene matches. CDR3 size: 18 residues. Germline V gives CDR1 SGHNT, CDR2 YYREEE (reference sequence). CDR3 coding DNA: TGTGCCAGCAGCTTGACCTTTGCGGACAGGGGGCGTGGGGAGACCCAGTACTTC. This translates into CASSLTFADRGRGETQYF.

This chain connects TRBV5-1 to TRBJ2-1; the match to TRBD1 covers 12 bases. The CDR3 contains 15 residues. After removal of 4 bases from V and 7 bases from J, the junction contained 6 bases not matched to a gene. The V gene's germline CDR1 is SGHRS and CDR2 YFSETQ. The CDR3 sequence is CASSPGQGAVNEQFF. The CDR3 DNA sequence: TGCGCCAGCAGCCCGGGACAGGGGGCGGTAAATGAGCAGTTCTTC.

The CDR3 region has the DNA TGCAGCGTTGAAGGCGCTGCCCACTCCTACGAGCAGTACTTC. Protein: CSVEGAAHSYEQYF. V usage is TRBV29-1 and J usage is TRBJ2-7, with D uncertain. This CDR3 has 14 amino acids. Germline-derived CDR1 and CDR2 are SQVTM and ANQGSEA. V dropped 1 base and J dropped 0 bases, with 10 bases sitting between them.

The chain recombines TRBV28 with TRBJ1-1; a weak D match, TRBD1 (6 bases). Looked up from germline, CDR1 is MDHEN and CDR2 is SYDVKM. The CDR3 length is 13 residues. The V gene lost 6 bases and the J gene lost 5 bases, with 13 bases spanning the gap. This chain's CDR3 is CASSVQGVTEAFF. CDR3 DNA sequence: TGTGCCAGCAGCGTACAGGGAGTTACTGAAGCTTTCTTT. The variable domain in full, completed from reference TRBV28 and TRBJ1-1, reads DVKVTQSSRYLVKRTGEKVFLECVQDMDHENMFWYRQDPGLGLRLIYFSYDVKMKEKGDIPEGYSVSREKKERFSLILESASTNQTSMYLCASSVQGVTEAFFGQGTRLTVV.

This clone was seen a single time. This chain links TRBV11-2 with TRBJ1-2, with 9 bases identical to TRBD1. The CDR3 runs to 13 residues. Per the germline V gene, CDR1 is SGHAT and CDR2 is FQNNGV. Trimming took 4 bases from V and 7 from J; bases not matched to a gene: 4. The CDR3 sequence is CASSSDRGSGYTF. DNA for the CDR3: TGTGCCAGCAGCTCGGACAGGGGTAGTGGCTACACCTTC. The whole variable domain, remainder taken from reference TRBV11-2 and TRBJ1-2, is EAGVAQSPRYKIIEKRQSVAFWCNPISGHATLYWYQQILGQGPKLLIQFQNNGVVDDSQLPKDRFSAERLKGVDSTLKIQPAKLEDSAVYLCASSSDRGSGYTFGSGTRLTVV.

V is TRBV9 and J is TRBJ2-3; no reliable D call. V lost 0 bases and J lost 5, with 10 bases in between. Germline V gives CDR1 SGDLS, CDR2 YYNGEE. The CDR3 is 14 amino acids. The CDR3 loop is CASSVAPNGDTQYF. In DNA, the CDR3 is TGTGCCAGCAGCGTAGCGCCTAATGGAGATACGCAGTATTTT.

This rearrangement joins TRBV14 to TRBJ2-1; 11 nucleotides agree with TRBD2. J was trimmed by 5 bases and V by 3 bases; bases with no gene match: 6. The CDR3 totals 16 residues. Germline lookup yields CDR1 SGHDN and CDR2 FVKESK. CDR3 DNA: TGTGCCAGCAGCCATAAAATAGCGGGAGGGAACAATGAGCAGTTCTTC. Translated: CASSHKIAGGNNEQFF.